This T cell receptor (beta chain) was obtained from a study of T and B cells in COVID-19 patients. Blood genomic DNA input for TRB amplification was roughly 250-550 ng. TRB rearrangements were amplified by multiplex PCR with BIOMED2 TRB-A/B primers. One entry per CDR3 protein results from TCRdb running MiXCR on the multiplex PCR reads. Here the sample spans approximately 1,100 distinct CDR3 sequences, over 15% being singletons. Study-level results: Few blood samples existed from mildly ill patients during symptoms or early in severe cases.

This clonotype was detected only once. What it recognizes is unknown. Given a much more abundant clone one base away, this may be a read error. The germline CDR1 and CDR2 sequences are MNHEY and SVGEGT. CDR3 length: 14 amino acids. This receptor was obtained from a human donor with active COVID-19. J is TRBJ2-5 and V is TRBV6-2 or TRBV6-3; 7 bases are a match to TRBD1. Sequenced: blood. CDR3 nucleotides: TGTGACAGCACCCAGACAGGGTCGGTAAAGACCCAGTACTTC. This translates into CDSTQTGSVKTQYF.